Each of the 14 T cell receptor beta chains below was sequenced from the same sample in a study of response to subunit inactivated influenza vaccine (dated by TCRdb to between 2018 and 2020). Libraries were prepared through RT-PCR. Data came from an Illumina HiSeq 2500. TCRdb trimmed the raw reads at Q25, called clones with MiXCR and kept productive beta chains. Merged by CDR3 protein, the rows form single entries marked with the most common genes and DNA. Counted in this sample were hundreds of thousands of distinct CDR3 sequences; 12% of them appeared once. The ten biggest clones cover roughly 10% of the sample. The sequenced sample was PBMCs from blood, obtained on the day of vaccination. These receptors all come from a middle-aged man who received an inactivated influenza vaccine. Donor details come from another sample of the same person, matched by shared clones.

The V and J genes are TRBV20-1 and TRBJ2-3; D might be TRBD1 or TRBD2, each matching 6 bases. The germline V gene has CDR1 DFQATT and CDR2 SNEGSKA (reference sequence). The CDR3 runs 17 residues. The germline V and J ends were trimmed by 2 bases and 6 bases, with 24 bases remaining between them. The CDR3, as DNA: TGCAGTGCTAGACAAACCCCAGGAGGGGGTGGCAGGGATACGCAGTATTTT. It encodes CSARQTPGGGGRDTQYF.

This clonotype was detected ten times or more. The chain joins TRBV12-3 or TRBV12-4 to TRBJ1-3; no clear D. This CDR3 is built from 14 residues. Trimming removed 6 bases from V and 0 bases from J, with 9 bases in between. CDR3 in amino acids: CASRSGISGNTIYF. The CDR3 bases are TGTGCCAGCAGATCGGGGATCTCTGGAAACACCATATATTTT.

The J gene is TRBJ1-1, the V gene TRBV4-1; D is unclear. The V end was cut by 2 bases, the J end by 0 bases, with 7 bases between. CDR1 and CDR2 from the germline V gene are MGHRA and YSYEKL. This CDR3 has 14 residues. The CDR3 DNA reads TGCGCCAGCAGCCAACTGGGCTTGAACACTGAAGCTTTCTTT. Amino acid sequence: CASSQLGLNTEAFF.

This clonotype was picked up a small number of times. The rearrangement links TRBV20-1 to TRBJ1-4; D call uncertain. Looked up from germline, CDR1 is DFQATT and CDR2 is SNEGSKA (reference sequence). The CDR3 is made up of 13 amino acids. Trimming removed 0 bases from V and 8 bases from J, with 10 bases in between. Here the CDR3 DNA reads TGCAGTGCTAGAGAGTTGCCCTCCGAAAAACTGTTTTTT. As protein: CSARELPSEKLFF.

This clonotype was picked up a small number of times. The CDR3 is CASREKNLGSFNSPLHF. The DNA for the CDR3 is TGTGCCAGCAGGGAAAAGAACCTGGGCAGTTTTAATTCACCCCTCCACTTT. V is TRBV3-1 and J is TRBJ1-6; D is ambiguous. Germline assignment: CDR1 LGHDT and CDR2 YNNKEL (reference sequence). This CDR3 spans 17 amino acids. V was pared by 6 bases and J by 6 bases, with 21 bases between.

The table lists this clonotype with a few counts. This chain joins TRBV4-3 and TRBJ2-2; D call uncertain. Trimming left V 0 bases short and J 6 bases short, with 17 bases between. The CDR3 loop spans 17 amino acids. CDR1 is LGHNA and CDR2 is YSLEER in the germline V gene. CDR3 sequence: CASSQEVPPTRAGELFF. The CDR3 DNA is TGCGCCAGCAGCCAAGAAGTGCCGCCTACTCGCGCCGGGGAGCTGTTTTTT.

As regards this clonotype: A clone one base away is much larger, so this may be a read error. The V gene is TRBV28, the J gene TRBJ2-2, with 8 nucleotides matching TRBD2. The CDR3 runs to 15 residues. Germline V gene lookup returns CDR1 MDHEN and CDR2 SYDVKM. The CDR3 loop reads CDSSLSGGGSGELFF. CDR3 sequence (DNA): TGTGACAGCAGTTTATCCGGGGGGGGAAGCGGGGAGCTGTTTTTT.

This chain joins TRBV24-1 and TRBJ2-3; TRBD2 matches 7 bases. CDR1 is KGHDR, CDR2 SFDVKD, per germline. After removal of 5 bases from V and 4 bases from J, the junction contained 2 bases not matched to a gene. CDR3 size: 13 residues. The CDR3 here is CATSGGSADTQYF. The CDR3 nucleotides are TGTGCCACCAGTGGCGGGAGCGCAGATACGCAGTATTTT.

This clonotype was picked up a small number of times. The chain combines TRBV7-6 with TRBJ2-2; the match to TRBD2 covers 9 bases. V trimming: 1 base; J trimming: 3 bases; junction bases outside the gene matches: 9. The CDR3 is 18 amino acids. Germline V gene sequence: CDR1 SGHVS, CDR2 FNYEAQ. In nucleotides, the CDR3 is TGTGCCAGCAGCTTAGGGGGGACTAGCTCCGTCTACACCGGGGAGCTGTTTTTT. Translating it yields CASSLGGTSSVYTGELFF.

The rearrangement links TRBV12-3 or TRBV12-4 to TRBJ2-5; TRBD2 matches at 13 bases. CDR3 length: 18 amino acids. Trimming took 6 bases from V and 2 from J; bases not matched to a gene: 12. The CDR3 DNA reads as TGTGCCAGCAGCTCCCCGGGGGGACTAGCGGGGCGTCAAGAGACCCAGTACTTC. It encodes CASSSPGGLAGRQETQYF.

J is TRBJ2-3 and V is TRBV7-3, with TRBD2 matching 16 bases. CDR1 and CDR2 (germline): SGHTA, FQGTGA. The CDR3 length is 18 residues. Losses at the gene ends were 5 bases for V and 0 bases for J; bases not matched to a gene: 5. DNA for the CDR3: TGTGCCAGCAGCCCAAAGGGACTAGCGGGAGGGAGCACAGATACGCAGTATTTT. This gives the protein CASSPKGLAGGSTDTQYF.

The CDR3: CASSLETGGSSEQYF. The CDR3 bases are TGCGCCAGCAGCTTAGAAACAGGGGGCTCGAGTGAGCAGTACTTC. V is TRBV5-1 and J is TRBJ2-7, with TRBD1 matching 9 bases. The CDR3 loop spans 15 amino acids. Germline CDR1 SGHRS, CDR2 YFSETQ. V trimming: 2 bases; J trimming: 7 bases; junction bases outside the gene matches: 10.

This clonotype was recorded a few times. This rearrangement joins TRBV7-6 to TRBJ2-2, with 7 positions matching TRBD2. J lost 3 bases, V lost 1 base, and 5 bases had no gene match. Germline V gene sequence: CDR1 SGHVS, CDR2 FNYEAQ. The CDR3 consists of 16 residues. The CDR3 DNA reads TGTGCCAGCAGCTTAGGTGCCGGGGGGTACACCGGGGAGCTGTTTTTT. It is translated as CASSLGAGGYTGELFF.

The chain links TRBV29-1 to TRBJ2-1; 7 bases align to TRBD2. In germline, CDR1 is SQVTM, CDR2 ANQGSEA. The CDR3 covers 16 residues. V shed 6 bases, J shed 0 bases, and the junction held 11 bases outside the gene matches. The CDR3 spells CSVDPTSRSSYNEQFF. The CDR3, as DNA: TGCAGCGTAGATCCGACTAGCAGAAGCTCCTACAATGAGCAGTTCTTC.